The sequence of this TCR beta chain was determined in a study of T cells in Graves' hyperthyroidism and ophthalmopathy. V shed 4 bases and J 6 bases; nucleotides not matched to a gene: 0. The CDR3 totals 13 residues. CDR1 SNHLY and CDR2 FYNNEI come from the germline V gene. Using RNA transcripts as the source, TCR beta CDR3 regions were amplified. The study used the HTBI primer set for a first-round RT-PCR of the TCR CDR3. Using its own MiXCR run on the multiplex PCR reads, TCRdb lists one record per CDR3 protein. The sample comprises over 650,000 distinct CDR3 sequences, roughly 45% of which are singletons, and about 7% rests with the top ten.

V is TRBV2 and J is TRBJ2-7, with 13 bases identical to TRBD2. This clonotype was sampled from an adult man with Graves' disease, either hyperthyroidism or ophthalmopathy (not recorded which). The specimen sequenced was peripheral blood or thyroid tissue (not recorded which). The DNA of the CDR3 is TGTGCCAGCAGTGGGACTAGCGGGAGCGAGCAGTACTTC. This translates into CASSGTSGSEQYF.